At least ten counts were recorded for the clone carrying this T cell receptor (beta chain). Its antigen remains unknown. Study-level points and caveats: Tumor memory CD4+ T cell TCR gene usage was found to cluster with blood and lymph node memory CD4+ cells and with lymph node naive CD4+ cells. Tumor Tregs overlapped most with tumor, then blood, naive CD4+ cells.

Treg sorting used a CD4+CD25+CD127-/low gate. Per germline, CDR1 SGHVS and CDR2 FQNEAQ. V dropped 10 bases and J dropped 1 base, with 13 bases sitting between them. CDR3 length: 13 amino acids. After constant-region reverse-primer amplification, full-length variable regions underwent semi-nested PCR with Nested Universal Primer A. TCRdb used MiXCR to reprocess the 5' RACE reads, holding one entry per CDR3 protein. The table includes fewer than 65,000 distinct CDR3 sequences, about 20% detected once. The clonotype comes from a female donor with breast cancer. The chain employs TRBV7-8 and TRBJ1-1; D gene ambiguous. Input material: tumor-infiltrating Tregs sorted from the breast tumor. The CDR3 reads CATKVLPNTEAFF. The CDR3 bases are TGTGCCACCAAGGTGTTGCCGAACACTGAAGCTTTCTTT.